This TCR beta chain is drawn from a study of blood T cell repertoires in COVID-19 (dated by TCRdb to the early 2020s). As for the study more broadly: The collaborator samples originated in the United States, Italy and Spain and spanned the acute and convalescent phases of COVID-19. Where available, HLA class I and class II types were obtained from metadata supplied by the sample provider rather than from assay-based typing. A freely available public database, intended as a resource for researchers studying the immune response to SARS-CoV-2, is where the repertoires were released. The material from the prospective study consisted of cDNA or gDNA derived from T cells, B-cell-depleted T cells, or PBMCs. Subjects who had been exposed to COVID-19, were actively infected with it, or had recovered from it provided the deeply sampled blood TCRbeta repertoires that made up the dataset. Nearly every sample came with metadata listing a de-identified subject ID, COVID-19 status, age in years and sex. Samples came from the ongoing ImmuneRACE study (first 160 participants) plus 1,254 subjects from 6 global collaborators. Summary of the overall study and its limitations: How much clinical and demographic metadata was included differed by source and by participant, and the metadata was provided uncurated.

Concerning this clone itself: It has no known antigen specificity. One base away there is no much larger clone; base qualities are not given.

The immunoSEQ Assay, a bias-controlled multiplex PCR, was used to amplify TCRbeta CDR3 regions from genomic DNA. The study's own analysis went as follows. Nucleated cell counts per sample were estimated from amplification of reference gene primers within the assay. To quantify the absolute abundance of each unique TCRbeta CDR3 rearrangement, sequence reads were collapsed and filtered. For each sample, productive Simpson clonality was calculated by taking the square root of Simpson's diversity index across productive rearrangements. This is the immuneACCESS table as TCRdb keeps it, with only in-frame sequences that have V and J called. A part of the clones is gone; compared with another copy, unresolved V genes explain less than half, and the rest is unexplained. V, J and clone size are those of that table, while D and trimming were read from the DNA. The sample profile shows some 240,000 clones; 75% to 90% of them were found once. Of the sample, 3.1% is held by the ten largest clones.

CDR3 length: 15 amino acids, cysteine to phenylalanine. Of all the DNA, just the CDR3 is kept, 45 bases in frame from base 1. CDR1 and CDR2, looked up from the germline V gene (reference sequence), are MNHEY and SMNVEV. The V end loses 2 bases and the J end loses 0 bases, and a stretch of 8 bases separates them. In the prospective study, participants were about 18 to 89 years old, resided in about two dozen geographic areas of the United States, and were enrolled through a virtual design. Cohort assignment in the prospective study relied on participant-reported clinical history from a screening survey and a study questionnaire. Exposed participants had been in contact, within 2 weeks of entering the study, with a person who had a PCR-confirmed or clinician-diagnosed case of COVID-19. Each participant in the prospective study had whole blood, serum and a nasopharyngeal or oropharyngeal swab collected by mobile phlebotomists. Over an approximately 2-month period, participants in the prospective study had the option of providing additional blood draws and questionnaires. Before DNA extraction, prospective study blood samples were shipped either frozen or at room temperature.

The sample was PBMCs or T cells enriched from blood (not recorded which). The chain joins TRBV27 to TRBJ1-5; the D gene identity is not certain. The TCR was taken from a woman aged 40 to 50 who had been exposed to COVID-19. The sequenced DNA is TGTGCCAGCAGTTTAGGAGAATATAGCAATCAGCCCCAGCATTTT. It encodes CASSLGEYSNQPQHF.